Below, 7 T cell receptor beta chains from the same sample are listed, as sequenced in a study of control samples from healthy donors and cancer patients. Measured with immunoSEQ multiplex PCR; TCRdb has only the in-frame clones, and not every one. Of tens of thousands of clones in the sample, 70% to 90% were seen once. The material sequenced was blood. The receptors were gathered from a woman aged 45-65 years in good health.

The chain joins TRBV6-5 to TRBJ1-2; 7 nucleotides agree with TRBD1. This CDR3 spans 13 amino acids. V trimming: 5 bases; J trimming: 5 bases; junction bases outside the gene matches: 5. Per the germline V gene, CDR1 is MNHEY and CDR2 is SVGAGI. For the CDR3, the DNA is TGTGCCAGCAGTCCACAGGGGACGTATGGCTACACCTTC. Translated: CASSPQGTYGYTF.

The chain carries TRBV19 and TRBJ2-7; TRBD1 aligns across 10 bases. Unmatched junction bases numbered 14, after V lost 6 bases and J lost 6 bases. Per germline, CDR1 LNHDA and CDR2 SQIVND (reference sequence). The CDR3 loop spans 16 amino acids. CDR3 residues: CASSTFRTGGTGEQYF. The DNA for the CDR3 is TGTGCCAGTAGCACCTTTAGGACAGGGGGTACGGGCGAGCAGTACTTC.

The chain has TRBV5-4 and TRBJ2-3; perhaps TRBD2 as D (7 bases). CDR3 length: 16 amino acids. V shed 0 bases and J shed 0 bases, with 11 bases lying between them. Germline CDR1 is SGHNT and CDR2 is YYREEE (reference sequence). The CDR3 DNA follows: TGTGCCAGCAGCTTGGCGGGGGGCGGAAGCACAGATACGCAGTATTTT. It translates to CASSLAGGGSTDTQYF. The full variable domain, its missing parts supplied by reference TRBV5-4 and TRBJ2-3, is ETGVTQSPTHLIKTRGQQVTLRCSSQSGHNTVSWYQQALGQGPQFIFQYYREEENGRGNFPPRFSGLQFPNYSSELNVNALELDDSALYLCASSLAGGGSTDTQYFGPGTRLTVL.

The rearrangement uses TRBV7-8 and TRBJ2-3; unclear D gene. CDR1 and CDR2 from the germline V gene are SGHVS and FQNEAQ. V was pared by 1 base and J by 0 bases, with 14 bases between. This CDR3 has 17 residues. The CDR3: CASSLVSGQPSTDTQYF. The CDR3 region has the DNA TGTGCCAGCAGCTTAGTCAGTGGTCAGCCTAGCACAGATACGCAGTATTTT.

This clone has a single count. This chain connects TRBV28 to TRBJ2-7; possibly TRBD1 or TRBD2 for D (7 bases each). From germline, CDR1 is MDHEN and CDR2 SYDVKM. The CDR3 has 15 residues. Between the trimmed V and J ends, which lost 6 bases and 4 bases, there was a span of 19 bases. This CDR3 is CASSARGGLQYEQYF. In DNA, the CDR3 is TGTGCCAGCAGCGCCAGGGGGGGCCTCCAATACGAGCAGTACTTC.

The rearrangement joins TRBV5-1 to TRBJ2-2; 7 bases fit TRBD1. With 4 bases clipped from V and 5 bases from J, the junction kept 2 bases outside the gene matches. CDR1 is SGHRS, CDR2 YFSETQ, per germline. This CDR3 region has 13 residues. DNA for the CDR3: TGCGCCAGCAGCAACAGGGGTACCGGGGAGCTGTTTTTT. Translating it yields CASSNRGTGELFF.

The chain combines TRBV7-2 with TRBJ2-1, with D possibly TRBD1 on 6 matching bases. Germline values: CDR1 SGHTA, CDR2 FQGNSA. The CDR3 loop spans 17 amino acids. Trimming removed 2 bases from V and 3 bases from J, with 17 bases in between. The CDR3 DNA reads TGTGCCAGCAGCTTATCTACCGGGACACACTTCTACAATGAGCAGTTCTTC. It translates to CASSLSTGTHFYNEQFF.